The 24 T cell receptor beta chains presented below share a single source sample, sequenced in a study of cytomegalovirus exposure and HLA in healthy donors. PCR used 60 Vbeta primers and 13 Jbeta primers. The repertoire was sequenced with immunoSEQ multiplex PCR; TCRdb's copy has only in-frame clones and lacks some. The top ten clones hold 1.6% of a sample with about 190,000 clones, roughly three quarters of them seen once. Sequencing was performed on PBMCs. The receptors originated from a young woman in good health and CMV-seronegative.

The chain recombines TRBV19 with TRBJ1-1, with 8 nucleotides matching TRBD1. Trimming removed 6 bases from V and 3 bases from J; junction bases left unmatched: 3. Germline V gene lookup returns CDR1 LNHDA and CDR2 SQIVND (reference sequence). The CDR3 extends over 13 amino acids. The CDR3 here is CASRAGGHTEAFF. The CDR3 DNA reads as TGTGCCAGTAGGGCAGGGGGCCACACTGAAGCTTTCTTT.

This rearrangement joins TRBV11-2 to TRBJ2-7; a weak D match, TRBD2 (6 bases). The CDR3 is made up of 16 amino acids. V lost 0 bases, J lost 0 bases, and 12 bases lay in between. The germline V gene has CDR1 SGHAT and CDR2 FQNNGV. CDR3 nucleotides: TGTGCCAGCAGCTTAGATGGGGGGACCAGCTCCTACGAGCAGTACTTC. It translates to CASSLDGGTSSYEQYF.

This chain uses TRBV5-4 with TRBJ1-6; 7 bases are shared with TRBD1. The trim removed 4 bases at V and 6 bases at J, leaving 4 bases unmatched. The CDR3 is 14 residues long. CDR1 is SGHNT, CDR2 YYREEE, per germline (reference sequence). The DNA for the CDR3 is TGTGCCAGCAGCGTGACAGGGTTTAATTCACCCCTCCACTTT. Translation gives CASSVTGFNSPLHF.

The chain couples TRBV18 to TRBJ2-1, with TRBD2 matching over 12 bases. With V trimmed by 6 bases and J by 2 bases, 8 bases remained unmatched. Germline V CDR1 and CDR2: KGHSH, LQKENI. The CDR3 runs to 17 residues. CDR3 in amino acids: CASSPGTSGLTYNEQFF. The CDR3 DNA sequence: TGTGCCAGCTCGCCGGGGACTAGCGGGTTGACCTACAATGAGCAGTTCTTC.

The chain joins TRBV27 to TRBJ2-7, with 10 positions matching TRBD2. The CDR3 totals 15 residues. V lost 3 bases to trimming and J lost 3 bases; unmatched junction nucleotides: 5. Germline loops: CDR1 MNHEY, CDR2 SMNVEV (reference sequence). In DNA form, the CDR3 reads TGTGCCAGCAGTTTGTCGGCTAGCGGGAGCTACGAGCAGTACTTC. Translation: CASSLSASGSYEQYF.

The rearrangement links TRBV9 to TRBJ2-6; 8 nucleotides line up with TRBD1. Trimming cost V 4 bases and J 4 bases; bases outside gene matches: 10. The V gene's germline CDR1 is SGDLS and CDR2 YYNGEE. The CDR3 spans 17 residues. The CDR3 sequence is CASSQDRGRKGANVLTF. The CDR3 coding sequence is TGTGCCAGCAGCCAAGACAGGGGTCGTAAAGGGGCCAACGTCCTGACTTTC.

The chain recombines TRBV5-1 with TRBJ2-1, with no clear D. Germline V gene sequence: CDR1 SGHRS, CDR2 YFSETQ. The V and J ends lost 4 bases and 5 bases respectively, with 10 bases between them. The CDR3 consists of 13 residues. CDR3 residues: CASSPNTNNEQFF. CDR3 bases: TGCGCCAGCAGCCCCAACACCAACAATGAGCAGTTCTTC.

This chain links TRBV7-6 with TRBJ2-7; the match to TRBD2 covers 8 bases. Per germline, CDR1 SGHVS and CDR2 FNYEAQ. V trimming: 5 bases; J trimming: 5 bases; junction bases outside the gene matches: 5. This CDR3 has 13 residues. CDR3 coding DNA: TGTGCCAGCAGCGACCGGGGGGGCAACGAGCAGTACTTC. Translation: CASSDRGGNEQYF.

For the CDR3, the DNA is TGTGCCAGTAGTGGGACTAGCGGGAGCCGGGAGCTGTTTTTT. It codes for CASSGTSGSRELFF. J is TRBJ2-2 and V is TRBV19; TRBD2 aligns across 14 bases. Germline loops: CDR1 LNHDA, CDR2 SQIVND (reference sequence). This CDR3 contains 14 residues. Trimming at V came to 5 bases and at J to 9 bases, leaving 2 bases not matched to a gene.

The rearrangement joins TRBV5-8 to TRBJ2-7; 8 nucleotides align to TRBD2. The germline CDR1 and CDR2 sequences are SGHTS and YDEGEE. V trimming: 2 bases; J trimming: 2 bases; junction bases outside the gene matches: 3. There are 14 residues in the CDR3. The CDR3 protein is CASSLPGGTYEQYF. The CDR3 DNA is TGTGCCAGCAGCTTACCGGGGGGGACCTACGAGCAGTACTTC.

This chain joins TRBV5-1 and TRBJ2-7, with TRBD1 matching over 7 bases. Unmatched junction bases numbered 18, after V lost 4 bases and J lost 5 bases. This CDR3 has 17 amino acids. Germline V CDR1 and CDR2: SGHRS, YFSETQ. The CDR3 protein is CASSRTRGSVGYDEQYF. DNA for the CDR3: TGCGCCAGCAGCCGGACCAGGGGGTCTGTCGGCTACGACGAGCAGTACTTC.

This chain connects TRBV5-6 to TRBJ2-7, with D possibly being TRBD2 (6 bases). Trimming removed 2 bases from V and 6 bases from J, with 15 bases in between. In germline, CDR1 is SGHDT, CDR2 YYEEEE. The CDR3 runs to 14 residues. The CDR3 DNA is TGTGCCAGCAGCTTTATGACTAGTCCGCTCGAGCAGTACTTC. This sequence encodes CASSFMTSPLEQYF. Variable domain in full (rest from reference TRBV5-6 and TRBJ2-7): DAGVTQSPTHLIKTRGQQVTLRCSPKSGHDTVSWYQQALGQGPQFIFQYYEEEERQRGNFPDRFSGHQFPNYSSELNVNALLLGDSALYLCASSFMTSPLEQYFGPGTRLTVT.

The V gene is TRBV28, the J gene TRBJ1-6; D may be TRBD1 (6 bases). The CDR3 is made up of 13 amino acids. Germline values: CDR1 MDHEN, CDR2 SYDVKM. Trimming stripped 6 bases from V and 5 bases from J, with 8 bases between. This CDR3 reads CASRGGDNSPLHF. The CDR3 nucleotides are TGTGCCAGCAGAGGGGGGGATAATTCACCCCTCCACTTT. The whole variable domain, remainder taken from reference TRBV28 and TRBJ1-6, is DVKVTQSSRYLVKRTGEKVFLECVQDMDHENMFWYRQDPGLGLRLIYFSYDVKMKEKGDIPEGYSVSREKKERFSLILESASTNQTSMYLCASRGGDNSPLHFGNGTRLTVT.

This clone was observed a single time. This chain connects TRBV30 to TRBJ2-7; a possible D gene is TRBD1 (6 bases). The germline gives CDR1 GTSNPN, CDR2 SVGIG (reference sequence). Trimming left V 5 bases short and J 3 bases short, with 11 bases between. The CDR3 is 12 residues long. The CDR3 nucleotides read TGTGCCTGGGACGGACAGAACTACGAGCAGTACTTC. It translates to CAWDGQNYEQYF.

Only a few counts were recorded for this clone. The chain joins TRBV7-9 to TRBJ2-2, with a possible D match to TRBD2 (6 bases). CDR3 length equals 14 residues. Germline CDR1 SEHNR, CDR2 FQNEAQ (reference sequence). V gave up 6 bases and J gave up 7 bases, with 15 bases separating them. CDR3 residues: CASSLTPEGGELFF. As DNA, the CDR3 is TGTGCCAGCAGTTTAACCCCGGAGGGCGGGGAGCTGTTTTTT.

The table lists this clone with a few counts. Other DNA variants within this sample encode the same CDR3. V and J are TRBV7-3 and TRBJ1-1, with D maybe TRBD1 (6 bases). The CDR3 contains 15 residues. CDR1 SGHTA and CDR2 FQGTGA come from the germline V gene. V lost 0 bases to trimming and J lost 1 base, with 9 bases between them. The CDR3 DNA follows: TGTGCCAGCAGCTTAACCGGGGGGCCGAACACTGAAGCTTTCTTT. Protein: CASSLTGGPNTEAFF.

This chain links TRBV2 with TRBJ1-2, with D hard to call. The CDR3 is 15 residues long. Germline V gene sequence: CDR1 SNHLY, CDR2 FYNNEI. V lost 0 bases, J lost 4 bases, and 12 bases lay in between. In nucleotides, the CDR3 is TGTGCCAGCAGTGAAGCCACTCCCAGGTTCTATGGCTACACCTTC. This codes for CASSEATPRFYGYTF.

The chain couples TRBV6-1 to TRBJ1-5, with TRBD1 matching over 11 bases. Trimming removed 6 bases from V and 7 bases from J; junction bases left unmatched: 8. Germline CDR1 MNHNS, CDR2 SASEGT. The length of the CDR3 is 15 residues. The CDR3 protein is CASSSPGTGGQPQHF. For the CDR3, the DNA is TGTGCCAGCAGCTCCCCGGGGACAGGGGGGCAGCCCCAGCATTTT.

The chain uses TRBV7-9 and TRBJ2-7; 9 nucleotides agree with TRBD1. The CDR3 covers 16 residues. Trimming took 6 bases from V and 4 from J; bases not matched to a gene: 13. Looked up from germline, CDR1 is SEHNR and CDR2 is FQNEAQ (reference sequence). The CDR3 DNA reads TGTGCCAGCAGAAGAGGCTCCGGGACAGGGTCTTACGAGCAGTACTTC. Translation gives CASRRGSGTGSYEQYF. Combining the CDR3 with reference TRBV7-9 and TRBJ2-7 gives the whole variable domain DTGVSQNPRHKITKRGQNVTFRCDPISEHNRLYWYRQTLGQGPEFLTYFQNEAQLEKSRLLSDRFSAERPKGSFSTLEIQRTEQGDSAMYLCASRRGSGTGSYEQYFGPGTRLTVT.

This chain connects TRBV6-5 to TRBJ2-7, with a tentative D call TRBD1 (6 bases). Per germline, CDR1 MNHEY and CDR2 SVGAGI. The V end was cut by 10 bases, the J end by 2 bases, with 9 bases between. This CDR3 spans 11 amino acids. CDR3 bases: TGTGCCACTAGACAGGCCTACGAGCAGTACTTC. It encodes CATRQAYEQYF.

The chain is built from TRBV7-2 and TRBJ2-1; D is perhaps TRBD1 (5 bases). V lost 5 bases to trimming and J lost 7 bases, with 18 bases between them. The CDR3 contains 15 residues. The V gene's germline CDR1 is SGHTA and CDR2 FQGNSA. This CDR3 is CASSPDRILRNEQFF. CDR3 sequence (DNA): TGTGCCAGCAGCCCCGACAGAATTTTAAGGAATGAGCAGTTCTTC.

This clone was observed a few times. At one of its ends the junction is not consistent with the germline gene, which may arise from a read error. This rearrangement joins TRBV5-1 to TRBJ1-2; TRBD1 is a possible D gene (6 bases). CDR3 length: 11 residues. Germline V gene data show CDR1 as SGHRS and CDR2 as YFSETQ. The CDR3 protein is CASSDHRDTIF. DNA for the CDR3: TGCGCCAGCAGCGACCATAGGGACACGATCTTC.

This rearrangement joins TRBV13 to TRBJ1-2; 7 bases are a match to TRBD1. This CDR3 comprises 15 residues. In germline, CDR1 is PRHDT, CDR2 FYEKMQ (reference sequence). Unmatched junction bases numbered 9, after V lost 4 bases and J lost 4 bases. CDR3 amino acids: CASSSQGGALYGYTF. CDR3 nucleotide sequence: TGTGCCAGCAGCTCGCAGGGGGGCGCGCTCTATGGCTACACCTTC.

This clone has more than one count but fewer than ten. The V gene is TRBV11-2, the J gene TRBJ2-7; possibly TRBD2 for D (6 bases). From germline, CDR1 is SGHAT and CDR2 FQNNGV. The CDR3 length is 14 residues. Between the trimmed V and J ends, which lost 1 base and 4 bases, there was a span of 11 bases. CDR3 in amino acids: CASSLGRGQYEQYF. The CDR3 nucleotides read TGTGCCAGCAGCTTAGGGAGGGGCCAATACGAGCAGTACTTC.